These T cell receptor beta chains were read from a single sample in a study of PD-L1 blockade in urothelial cancer. The assay was immunoSEQ multiplex PCR, and TCRdb's table has in-frame clones only and misses some. The sample carries tens of thousands of clones, about 72% recorded once. The sample here was PBMCs, taken around atezolizumab (anti-PD-L1) treatment. The source of these receptors is a man between 70 and 80 years old with urothelial cancer. Both conserved end residues are part of each CDR3. D genes are given only for firm matches. The size of a clone is reported for some rows only, either as once, few or many, or as a class for expanded clones.

NA	TRBJ2-2	TRBV2	many	15	CASQGRESDTGELFF	TGTGCCAGCCAGGGACGGGAGTCCGACACCGGGGAGCTGTTTTTT
NA	TRBJ1-3	TRBV28	NA	12	CASSSRGNTIYF	TGTGCCAGCAGTTCCCGGGGAAACACCATATATTTT
TRBD2	TRBJ2-3	TRBV5-1	NA	17	CASSPGTSGDFTDTQYF	TGCGCCAGCAGCCCGGGGACTAGCGGGGACTTCACAGATACGCAGTATTTT
NA	TRBJ2-2	TRBV6-4	NA	14	CASSEEELAGELFF	TGTGCCAGCAGTGAGGAGGAGTTAGCCGGGGAGCTGTTTTTT
TRBD2	TRBJ2-7	TRBV6-6	once	14	CASSYQREGYEQYF	TGTGCCAGCAGTTACCAACGGGAGGGCTACGAGCAGTACTTC
TRBD1	TRBJ2-7	TRBV9	few	15	CASSPRAGGRYEQYF	TGTGCCAGCAGTCCGAGGGCAGGGGGCCGCTACGAGCAGTACTTC
TRBD1	TRBJ1-2	TRBV5-1	NA	14	CASSPTTGETGYTF	TGCGCCAGCAGCCCGACGACAGGGGAGACTGGCTACACCTTC
NA	TRBJ2-7	TRBV2	few	11	CAWRGGGEQYF	TGTGCTTGGAGGGGTGGAGGCGAGCAGTACTTC
TRBD1	TRBJ2-2	TRBV5-1	NA	15	CASSLDRGGTGELFF	TGCGCCAGCAGCTTGGACAGGGGCGGCACCGGGGAGCTGTTTTTT
TRBD1	TRBJ2-3	TRBV6-4	NA	15	CASSAAGTGYSTQYF	TGTGCCAGCAGTGCCGCCGGGACAGGTTATTCGACGCAGTATTTT
TRBD1	TRBJ1-2	TRBV6-1	NA	16	CASSEAGTGGTYGYTF	TGTGCCAGCAGTGAAGCTGGGACAGGGGGAACCTATGGCTACACCTTC
TRBD1	TRBJ1-1	TRBV30	once	16	CAWRAQGVSMNTEAFF	TGTGCCTGGAGGGCACAGGGGGTCTCCATGAACACTGAAGCTTTCTTT
TRBD2	TRBJ2-1	TRBV11-3	NA	15	CASLGPSGPNNEQFF	TGTGCCAGCCTGGGGCCTAGCGGACCAAACAATGAGCAGTTCTTC
TRBD2	TRBJ2-1	TRBV5-1	NA	15	CASSSTSGGDNEQFF	TGCGCCAGCAGCTCGACTAGCGGGGGGGACAATGAGCAGTTCTTC
NA	TRBJ2-2	TRBV5-5	NA	15	CASSLATERSGELFF	TGTGCCAGCAGCTTGGCGACAGAGAGGTCCGGGGAGCTGTTTTTT
NA	TRBJ1-4	TRBV6-1	NA	15	CASSEKNRLNEKLFF	TGTGCCAGCAGTGAAAAGAACAGGCTAAATGAAAAACTGTTTTTT
NA	TRBJ1-2	TRBV19	NA	13	CASSIQINYGYTF	TGTGCCAGTAGTATACAGATAAACTATGGCTACACCTTC
TRBD1	TRBJ2-4	TRBV5-1	NA	16	CASSLGDRGPYNIQYF	TGCGCCAGCAGCTTGGGGGACAGGGGGCCCTATAACATTCAGTACTTC
NA	TRBJ1-3	TRBV14	once	15	CASSQEHISGNTIYF	TGTGCCAGCAGCCAAGAACATATCTCTGGAAACACCATATATTTT
NA	TRBJ1-1	TRBV4-2	NA	17	CASSGPLSGFGDTEAFF	TGTGCCAGCAGCGGGCCGTTATCGGGGTTCGGGGACACTGAAGCTTTCTTT
NA	TRBJ2-1	TRBV5-1	NA	12	CASRGSSNEQFF	TGCGCCAGCAGGGGCAGTAGCAATGAGCAGTTCTTC
NA	TRBJ2-1	TRBV5-1	NA	12	CASSWEQNEQFF	TGCGCCAGCAGCTGGGAGCAGAATGAGCAGTTCTTC
TRBD1	TRBJ1-1	TRBV19	NA	14	CASRRDRTNTEAFF	TGTGCCAGTAGGCGGGACAGGACGAACACTGAAGCTTTCTTT
NA	TRBJ2-5	TRBV5-1	NA	15	CASSSSPGDPGTQYF	TGCGCCAGCAGCTCCTCTCCGGGAGACCCCGGGACCCAGTACTTC
TRBD2	TRBJ2-2	TRBV4-1	NA	16	CASSSGLAGGLGELSF	TGCGCCAGCAGCTCTGGACTAGCGGGGGGGCTCGGGGAGCTGTCTTTT
TRBD1	TRBJ2-1	TRBV9	NA	16	CASSVVGQGASNEQFF	TGTGCCAGCAGCGTAGTGGGACAGGGGGCGAGCAATGAGCAGTTCTTC
NA	TRBJ2-7	TRBV5-4	few	13	CASSLDGSYEQYF	TGTGCCAGCAGCTTGGACGGCTCCTACGAGCAGTACTTC
NA	TRBJ2-5	TRBV6-1	NA	13	CASSDLVTETQYF	TGTGCCAGCAGTGATCTAGTAACAGAGACCCAGTACTTC
NA	TRBJ1-1	TRBV19	NA	15	CASRMLGPGNTEAFF	TGTGCCAGTAGAATGCTGGGGCCGGGGAACACTGAAGCTTTCTTT
NA	TRBJ1-2	TRBV18	NA	14	CASSPSGGDYGYTF	TGTGCCAGCTCACCAAGTGGGGGGGACTATGGCTACACCTTC
NA	TRBJ2-5	TRBV7-2	NA	14	CASSPVPGTRTQYF	TGTGCCAGCAGCCCAGTACCGGGAACTCGGACCCAGTACTTC
NA	TRBJ2-7	TRBV29-1	NA	12	CSVAFTGVEQYF	TGCAGCGTTGCGTTTACGGGGGTCGAGCAGTACTTC
TRBD2	TRBJ2-5	TRBV11-3	NA	16	CASSLDGSGGRETQYF	TGTGCCAGCAGCTTAGATGGGTCGGGAGGGCGAGAGACCCAGTACTTC
NA	TRBJ1-3	TRBV6-1	NA	16	CASSERGGPTGNTIYF	TGTGCCAGCAGTGAAAGGGGGGGGCCCACTGGAAACACCATATATTTT
NA	TRBJ1-2	TRBV7-8	NA	12	CACARGGDGYTF	TGTGCCTGCGCCCGGGGAGGGGATGGCTACACCTTC
TRBD1	TRBJ2-1	TRBV29-1	NA	16	CSVVKGRDRGMNEQFF	TGCAGCGTCGTAAAGGGGCGGGACAGGGGAATGAATGAGCAGTTCTTC
TRBD1	TRBJ1-1	TRBV7-2	NA	14	CASSLRQGNTEAFF	TGTGCCAGCAGCTTAAGACAGGGGAACACTGAAGCTTTCTTT
NA	TRBJ1-4	TRBV11-3	NA	14	CASSLMRGNEKLFF	TGTGCCAGCAGCTTGATGCGGGGGAATGAAAAACTGTTTTTT
TRBD1	TRBJ1-2	TRBV2	NA	15	CASSQTGGLNYGYTF	TGTGCCAGCAGTCAGACAGGGGGCTTGAACTATGGCTACACCTTC
NA	TRBJ1-2	TRBV19	NA	17	CASTSERSPRFVYGYTF	TGTGCCAGTACCTCCGAACGGAGCCCTCGGTTTGTTTATGGCTACACCTTC
TRBD2	TRBJ2-5	TRBV5-5	NA	19	CASSLVGTSGGAPQETQYF	TGTGCCAGCAGCTTGGTGGGGACTAGCGGGGGGGCCCCCCAAGAGACCCAGTACTTC
NA	TRBJ1-1	TRBV5-4	few	16	CASSFSLVWGQSEAFF	TGTGCCAGCAGCTTTAGTTTAGTTTGGGGGCAGAGTGAAGCTTTCTTT